This T cell receptor beta chain was observed in a study of blood T cells in healthy people across ages. Overall study results and limits: Diversity was higher, and naive CD4+ cells more numerous, in long-lived donors than in aged donors. Older age coincided with a roughly linear decline in TCR beta diversity per million T cells.

The use of a sample-barcoded 5' primer and a J-beta primer mix characterized a second PCR of about 7 to 12 cycles. TCRdb reprocessed the 5' RACE reads with MiXCR, giving one entry per CDR3 protein. Here the sample spans just under 900,000 distinct CDR3 sequences, 29% being singletons. With respect to this clonotype: Its antigen is as yet unknown.

CDR1 SGHTA and CDR2 FQGNSA come from the germline V gene. Trimming removed 5 bases from V and 0 bases from J, with 11 bases in between. The CDR3 has 14 amino acids. The clonotype originates from a woman older than 75 in good health. This chain uses TRBV7-2 with TRBJ2-7; D remains unclear. Sequencing used blood. CDR3 nucleotides: TGTGCCAGCAGCCCCCTCCGAAGCTCCTACGAGCAGTACTTC. This translates into CASSPLRSSYEQYF.